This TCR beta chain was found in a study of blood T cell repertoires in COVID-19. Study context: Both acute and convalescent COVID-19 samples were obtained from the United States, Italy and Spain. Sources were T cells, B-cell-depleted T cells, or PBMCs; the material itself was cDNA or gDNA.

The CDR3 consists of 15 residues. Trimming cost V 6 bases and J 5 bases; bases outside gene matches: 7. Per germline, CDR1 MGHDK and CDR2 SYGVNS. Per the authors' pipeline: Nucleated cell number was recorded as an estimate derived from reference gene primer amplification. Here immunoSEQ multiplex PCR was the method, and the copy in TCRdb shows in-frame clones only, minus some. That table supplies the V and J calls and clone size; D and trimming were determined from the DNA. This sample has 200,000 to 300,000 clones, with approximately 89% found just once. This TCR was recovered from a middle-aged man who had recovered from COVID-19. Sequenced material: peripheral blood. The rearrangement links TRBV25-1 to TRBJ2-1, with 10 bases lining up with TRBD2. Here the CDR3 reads CASRASGSRNNEQFF. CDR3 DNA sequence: TGTGCCAGCAGGGCTAGCGGGAGTAGGAACAATGAGCAGTTCTTC.